Listed here is a single TCR beta chain. The antigen this receptor binds is unknown. The source of the sample is a study of T cells expressing NK-cell markers (dated by TCRdb to 2018 to 2021). For the wider study: Three sorted T-cell subsets (CD3+CD56+NKG2C+, CD3+CD56+NKG2C- and CD3+CD56-NKG2C+) from several donors had their TCR beta-chain repertoires profiled. Libraries were sequenced as 2 x 150 bp reads on Illumina HiSeq 2000/2500, MiSeq or NextSeq. Randomly selected healthy volunteers, three men and five women, were used as the eight sequenced donors. Among the eight sequenced donors, seven were HCMV-seropositive and one was HCMV-seronegative.

HCMV serostatus was determined by detecting HCMV-specific IgG in serum with a commercial ELISA kit. Peripheral blood mononuclear cells were isolated from blood by Ficoll density gradient centrifugation. The CDR3 has 13 amino acids, counting the end cysteine and phenylalanine. The DNA is unrecorded. The germline V gene encodes CDR1 DFQATT and CDR2 SNEGSKA (reference sequence). The research as a whole found: Those dominant clonotypes were again the most abundant among CD3+CD56-NKG2C+ cells in several donors, at about 28.3-65%. In roughly six donors, the dominant CD3+CD56+NKG2C+ clonotypes ranked among the top 10 CD8+ clonotypes, making up 1.0-7.0% of CD8+ T cells. It remained unclear whether the expanded NKG2C-expressing T cell clones were specific for HCMV antigens.

Instrument on record: Illumina HiSeq 2000. TCR beta cDNA libraries were made by 5'RACE template switching that added a universal primer site and unique molecular identifiers. cDNA synthesis was primed from the TCR beta constant segment, followed by two successive PCR amplification steps. As for how the authors treated the data: MIGEC was used to demultiplex reads and group reads by UMI, and MiTCR was used to assemble and quantify clonotypes. Only TCR cDNA sequences supported by at least two reads were kept to exclude erroneous sequences. The tcR package was used for downstream repertoire analysis, and clonotypes were matched between fractions using CDR3 nucleotide sequence together with V segment. VDJmatch was used to annotate antigen specificity against VDJdb, with one amino acid substitution in CDR3 allowed. Following TCRdb reprocessing, every CDR3 protein sequence forms one entry, and DNA is not provided. The V and J calls here are based on TCRdb, not the publication. The sample has 400,000 to 500,000 distinct CDR3 sequences on record. The top ten constitute 7.3% of the sample.

Sequencing was performed on blood T cells: a sorted CD56 or NKG2C T cell subset, CD4+ or CD8+ T cells, or bulk PBMC T cells (not recorded which). The receptor was derived from a woman between 18 and 70 years old in good health. The sequence joins TRBV20-1 to TRBJ1-3; TCRdb's D call, TRBD1, is unchecked because there is no DNA. The CDR3 region has the sequence CSAGQGTENTIYF.